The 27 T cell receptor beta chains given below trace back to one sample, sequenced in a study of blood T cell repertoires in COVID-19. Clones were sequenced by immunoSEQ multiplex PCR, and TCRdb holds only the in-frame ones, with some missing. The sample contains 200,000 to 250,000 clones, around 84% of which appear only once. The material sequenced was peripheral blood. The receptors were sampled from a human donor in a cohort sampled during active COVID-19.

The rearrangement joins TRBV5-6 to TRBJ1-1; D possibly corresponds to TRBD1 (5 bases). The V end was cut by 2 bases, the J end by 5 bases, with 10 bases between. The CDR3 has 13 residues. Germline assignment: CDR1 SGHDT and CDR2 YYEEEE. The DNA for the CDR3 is TGTGCCAGCAGCTTCCGGCAGGGAACTGAAGCTTTCTTT. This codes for CASSFRQGTEAFF.

Here the CDR3 reads CASALPGSWETQYF. Here the CDR3 DNA reads TGTGCCAGCGCACTCCCGGGGTCATGGGAGACCCAGTACTTC. The genes are TRBV27 and TRBJ2-5; maybe TRBD2 (5 bases). The CDR3 consists of 14 residues. V lost 8 bases, J lost 5 bases, and 18 bases lay in between. Germline V gene sequence: CDR1 MNHEY, CDR2 SMNVEV (reference sequence).

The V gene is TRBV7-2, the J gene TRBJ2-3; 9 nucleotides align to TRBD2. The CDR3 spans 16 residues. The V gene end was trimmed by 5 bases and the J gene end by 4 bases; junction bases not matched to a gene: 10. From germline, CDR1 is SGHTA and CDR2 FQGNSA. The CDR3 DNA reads TGTGCCAGCAGCAGACAGGGTCTAGCGGGACCAGATACGCAGTATTTT. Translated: CASSRQGLAGPDTQYF. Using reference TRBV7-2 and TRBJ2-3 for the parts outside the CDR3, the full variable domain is GAGVSQSPSNKVTEKGKDVELRCDPISGHTALYWYRQSLGQGLEFLIYFQGNSAPDKSGLPSDRFSAERTGGSVSTLTIQRTQQEDSAVYLCASSRQGLAGPDTQYFGPGTRLTVL.

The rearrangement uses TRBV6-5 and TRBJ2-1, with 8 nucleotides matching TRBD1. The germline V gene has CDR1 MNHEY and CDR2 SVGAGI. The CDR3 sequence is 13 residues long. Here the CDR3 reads CAGRQGAAGEQFF. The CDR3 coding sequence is TGTGCGGGGAGGCAGGGGGCAGCGGGTGAGCAGTTCTTC.

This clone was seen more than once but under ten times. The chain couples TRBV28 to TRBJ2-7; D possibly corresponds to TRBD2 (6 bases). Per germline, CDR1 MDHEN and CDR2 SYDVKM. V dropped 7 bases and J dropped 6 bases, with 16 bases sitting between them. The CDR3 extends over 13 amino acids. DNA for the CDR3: TGTGCCAGCATCACCGGGGGATTGAGCGAGCAGTACTTC. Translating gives CASITGGLSEQYF.

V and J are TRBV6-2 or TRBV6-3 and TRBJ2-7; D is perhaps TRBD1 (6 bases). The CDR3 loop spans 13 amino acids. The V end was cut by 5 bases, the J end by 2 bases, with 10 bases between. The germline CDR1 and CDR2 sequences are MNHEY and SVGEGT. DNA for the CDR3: TGTGCCAGCAGTCGACAGGCTACCTACGAGCAGTACTTC. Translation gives CASSRQATYEQYF.

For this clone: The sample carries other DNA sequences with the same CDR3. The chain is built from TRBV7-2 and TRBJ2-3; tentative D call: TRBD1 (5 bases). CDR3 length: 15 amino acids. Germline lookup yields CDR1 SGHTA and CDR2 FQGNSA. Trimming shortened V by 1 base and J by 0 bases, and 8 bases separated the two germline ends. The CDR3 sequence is CASSLEGVSTDTQYF. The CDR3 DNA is TGTGCCAGCAGCTTAGAAGGGGTTAGCACAGATACGCAGTATTTT. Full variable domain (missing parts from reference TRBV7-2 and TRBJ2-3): GAGVSQSPSNKVTEKGKDVELRCDPISGHTALYWYRQSLGQGLEFLIYFQGNSAPDKSGLPSDRFSAERTGGSVSTLTIQRTQQEDSAVYLCASSLEGVSTDTQYFGPGTRLTVL.

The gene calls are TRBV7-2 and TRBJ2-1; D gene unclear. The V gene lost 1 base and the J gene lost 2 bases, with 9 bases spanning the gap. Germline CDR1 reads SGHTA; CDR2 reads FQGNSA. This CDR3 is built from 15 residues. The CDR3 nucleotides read TGTGCCAGCAGCTTAGGCACTGGTCCCTACAATGAGCAGTTCTTC. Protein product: CASSLGTGPYNEQFF. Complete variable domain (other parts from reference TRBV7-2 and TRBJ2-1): GAGVSQSPSNKVTEKGKDVELRCDPISGHTALYWYRQSLGQGLEFLIYFQGNSAPDKSGLPSDRFSAERTGGSVSTLTIQRTQQEDSAVYLCASSLGTGPYNEQFFGPGTRLTVL.

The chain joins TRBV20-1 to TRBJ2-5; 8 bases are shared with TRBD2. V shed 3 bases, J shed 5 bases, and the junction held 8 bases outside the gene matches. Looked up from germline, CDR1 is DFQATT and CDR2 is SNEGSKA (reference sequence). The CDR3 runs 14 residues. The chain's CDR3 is CSASEGAGEETQYF. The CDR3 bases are TGCAGTGCTAGTGAGGGAGCGGGAGAGGAGACCCAGTACTTC.

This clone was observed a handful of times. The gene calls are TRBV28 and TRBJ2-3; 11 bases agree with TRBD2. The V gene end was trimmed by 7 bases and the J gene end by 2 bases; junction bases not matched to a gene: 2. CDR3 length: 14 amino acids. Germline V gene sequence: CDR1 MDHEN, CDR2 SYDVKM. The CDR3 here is CASIAGGNTDTQYF. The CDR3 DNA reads TGTGCCAGCATAGCGGGAGGGAACACAGATACGCAGTATTTT. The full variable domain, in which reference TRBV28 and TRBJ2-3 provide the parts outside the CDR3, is DVKVTQSSRYLVKRTGEKVFLECVQDMDHENMFWYRQDPGLGLRLIYFSYDVKMKEKGDIPEGYSVSREKKERFSLILESASTNQTSMYLCASIAGGNTDTQYFGPGTRLTVL.

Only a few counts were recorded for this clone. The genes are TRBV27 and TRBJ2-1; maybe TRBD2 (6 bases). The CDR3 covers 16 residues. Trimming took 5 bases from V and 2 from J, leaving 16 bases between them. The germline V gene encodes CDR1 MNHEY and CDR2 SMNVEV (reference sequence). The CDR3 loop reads CASSKVGRATYNEQFF. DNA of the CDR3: TGTGCCAGCAGTAAAGTCGGGAGAGCCACCTACAATGAGCAGTTCTTC.

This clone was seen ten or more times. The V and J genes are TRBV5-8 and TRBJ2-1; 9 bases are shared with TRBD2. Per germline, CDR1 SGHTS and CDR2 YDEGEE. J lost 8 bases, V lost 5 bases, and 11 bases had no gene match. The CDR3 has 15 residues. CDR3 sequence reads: CASSRSSGSLYEQFF. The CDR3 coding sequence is TGTGCCAGCAGTCGCAGTAGCGGGAGTCTTTATGAGCAGTTCTTC.

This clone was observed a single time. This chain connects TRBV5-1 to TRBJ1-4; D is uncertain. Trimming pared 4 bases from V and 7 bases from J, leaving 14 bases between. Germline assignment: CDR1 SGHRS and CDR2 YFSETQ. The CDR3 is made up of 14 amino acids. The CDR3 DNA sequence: TGCGCCAGCAGCCTCTCAGGTCAAGGTGAAAAACTGTTTTTT. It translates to CASSLSGQGEKLFF.

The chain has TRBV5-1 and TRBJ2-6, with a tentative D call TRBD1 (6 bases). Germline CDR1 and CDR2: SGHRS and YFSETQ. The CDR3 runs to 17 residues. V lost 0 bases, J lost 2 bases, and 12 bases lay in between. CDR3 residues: CASSLDVGATGANVLTF. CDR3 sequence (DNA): TGCGCCAGCAGCTTGGATGTGGGGGCGACTGGGGCCAACGTCCTGACTTTC.

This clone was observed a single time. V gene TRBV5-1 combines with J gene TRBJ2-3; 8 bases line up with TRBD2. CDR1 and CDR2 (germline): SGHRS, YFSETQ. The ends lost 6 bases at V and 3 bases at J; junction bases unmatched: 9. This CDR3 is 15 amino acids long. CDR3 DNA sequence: TGCGCCAGCACACTGGGGGGACTAGTAACAGATACGCAGTATTTT. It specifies CASTLGGLVTDTQYF.

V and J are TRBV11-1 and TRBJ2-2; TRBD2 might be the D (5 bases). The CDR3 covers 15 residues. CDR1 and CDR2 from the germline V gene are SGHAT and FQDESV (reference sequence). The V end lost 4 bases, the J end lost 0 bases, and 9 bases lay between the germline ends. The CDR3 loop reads CASSWRGSNTGELFF. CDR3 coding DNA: TGTGCCAGCAGCTGGCGAGGGTCGAACACCGGGGAGCTGTTTTTT. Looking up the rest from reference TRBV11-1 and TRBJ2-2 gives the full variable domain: EAEVAQSPRYKITEKSQAVAFWCDPISGHATLYWYRQILGQGPELLVQFQDESVVDDSQLPKDRFSAERLKGVDSTLKIQPAELGDSAMYLCASSWRGSNTGELFFGEGSRLTVL.

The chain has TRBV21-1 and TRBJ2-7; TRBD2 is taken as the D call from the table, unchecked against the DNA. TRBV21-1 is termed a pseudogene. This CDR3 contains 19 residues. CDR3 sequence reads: CASSKGYINSEDSPYEQYF. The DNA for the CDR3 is TGTGCCAGCAGCAAAGGCTACATCAATTCGGAGGACTCCCCTTACGAGCAGTACTTC.

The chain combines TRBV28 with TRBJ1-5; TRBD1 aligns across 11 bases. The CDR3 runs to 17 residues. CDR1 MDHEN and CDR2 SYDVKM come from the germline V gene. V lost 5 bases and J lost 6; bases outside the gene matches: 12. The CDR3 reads CASSPYLGQGAAQPQHF. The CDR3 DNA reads TGTGCCAGCAGTCCCTACCTCGGACAGGGGGCTGCTCAGCCCCAGCATTTT.

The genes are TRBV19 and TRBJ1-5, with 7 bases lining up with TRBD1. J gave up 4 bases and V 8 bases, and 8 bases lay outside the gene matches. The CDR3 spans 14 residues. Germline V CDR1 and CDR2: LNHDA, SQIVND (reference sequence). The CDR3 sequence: CASWNRGPNQPQHF. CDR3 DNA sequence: TGTGCCAGTTGGAATAGGGGGCCAAATCAGCCCCAGCATTTT.

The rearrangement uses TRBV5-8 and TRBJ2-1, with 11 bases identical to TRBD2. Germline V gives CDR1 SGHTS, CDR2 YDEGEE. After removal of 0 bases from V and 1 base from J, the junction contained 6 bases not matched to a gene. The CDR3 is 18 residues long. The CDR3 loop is CASSLAALAGESYNEQFF. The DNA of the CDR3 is TGTGCCAGCAGCTTGGCCGCACTAGCGGGAGAATCCTACAATGAGCAGTTCTTC.

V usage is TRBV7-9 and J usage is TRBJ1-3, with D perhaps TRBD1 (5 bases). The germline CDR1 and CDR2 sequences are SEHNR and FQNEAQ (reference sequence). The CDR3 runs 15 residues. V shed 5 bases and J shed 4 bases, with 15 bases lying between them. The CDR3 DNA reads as TGTGCCAGCAGCCCTCAGGGCTTCTCCGGAAACACCATATATTTT. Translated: CASSPQGFSGNTIYF.

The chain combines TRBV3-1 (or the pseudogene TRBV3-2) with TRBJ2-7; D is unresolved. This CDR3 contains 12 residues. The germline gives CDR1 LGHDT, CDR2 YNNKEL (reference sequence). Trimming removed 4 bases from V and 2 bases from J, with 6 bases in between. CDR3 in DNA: TGTGCCAGCAGCCTCTTCCCCTACGAGCAGTACTTC. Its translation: CASSLFPYEQYF.

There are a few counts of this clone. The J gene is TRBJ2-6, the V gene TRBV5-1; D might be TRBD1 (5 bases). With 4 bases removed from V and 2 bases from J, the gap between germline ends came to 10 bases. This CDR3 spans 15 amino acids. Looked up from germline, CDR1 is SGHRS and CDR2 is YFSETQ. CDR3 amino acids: CASSLGQTGANVLTF. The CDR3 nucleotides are TGCGCCAGCAGCCTAGGACAAACTGGGGCCAACGTCCTGACTTTC.

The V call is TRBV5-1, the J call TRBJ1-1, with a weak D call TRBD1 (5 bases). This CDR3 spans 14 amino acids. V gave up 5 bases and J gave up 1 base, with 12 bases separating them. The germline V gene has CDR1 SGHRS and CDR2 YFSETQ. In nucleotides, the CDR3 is TGCGCCAGCAGACCGGGACTGGGGAACACTGAAGCTTTCTTT. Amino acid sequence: CASRPGLGNTEAFF. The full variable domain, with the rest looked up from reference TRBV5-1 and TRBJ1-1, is KAGVTQTPRYLIKTRGQQVTLSCSPISGHRSVSWYQQTPGQGLQFLFEYFSETQRNKGNFPGRFSGRQFSNSRSEMNVSTLELGDSALYLCASRPGLGNTEAFFGQGTRLTVV.

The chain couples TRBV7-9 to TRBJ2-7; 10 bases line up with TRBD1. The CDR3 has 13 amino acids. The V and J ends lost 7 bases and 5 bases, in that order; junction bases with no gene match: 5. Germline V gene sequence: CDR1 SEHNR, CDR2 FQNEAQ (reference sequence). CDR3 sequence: CASNGQGVHEQYF. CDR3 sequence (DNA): TGTGCCAGCAACGGACAGGGGGTACACGAGCAGTACTTC.

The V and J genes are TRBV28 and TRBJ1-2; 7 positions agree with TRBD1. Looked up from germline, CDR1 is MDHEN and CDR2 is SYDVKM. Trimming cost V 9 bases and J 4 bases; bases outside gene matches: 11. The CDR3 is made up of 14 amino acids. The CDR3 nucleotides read TGTGCCAGTTCGAACAGGGGTTTAGTCTATGGCTACACCTTC. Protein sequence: CASSNRGLVYGYTF.

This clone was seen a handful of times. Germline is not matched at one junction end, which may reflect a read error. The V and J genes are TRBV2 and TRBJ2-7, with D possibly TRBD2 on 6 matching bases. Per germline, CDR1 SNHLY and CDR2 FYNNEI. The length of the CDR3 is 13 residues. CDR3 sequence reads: CASNWRESFEQYF. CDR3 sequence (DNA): TGTGCCAGCAACTGGAGGGAGTCCTTCGAGCAGTACTTC.